This T cell receptor (beta chain) was sequenced for a study of T cells after yellow fever vaccination. Study results and caveats: Compared with primary, the secondary response was weaker and peaked at day 5, not 15. Most clones from primary vaccination resurfaced after the booster (approximately 95% CD4, 88% CD8).

This clonotype has ten or more counts. Its antigen is as yet unknown. A universal primer site and UMIs were added as TCR cDNA was made by 5'RACE template switching. TCRdb re-called the 5' RACE reads with MiXCR, one entry per CDR3 protein. The sample contains 450,000 to 650,000 distinct CDR3 sequences, approximately 13% of which appear only once. The CDR3 extends over 16 amino acids. With 5 bases removed from V and 0 bases from J, the gap between germline ends came to 15 bases. Germline V gene lookup returns CDR1 SGHTA and CDR2 FQGNSA. The sample in question was PBMCs, obtained on the day of the yellow fever booster vaccination. The chain recombines TRBV7-2 with TRBJ2-3; D is perhaps TRBD1 (6 bases). The TCR originated in a man younger than 40 who received the YFV17D yellow fever vaccine. The CDR3 spells CASSLQGVPSTDTQYF. For the CDR3, the DNA is TGTGCCAGCAGCCTACAGGGAGTGCCTAGCACAGATACGCAGTATTTT.